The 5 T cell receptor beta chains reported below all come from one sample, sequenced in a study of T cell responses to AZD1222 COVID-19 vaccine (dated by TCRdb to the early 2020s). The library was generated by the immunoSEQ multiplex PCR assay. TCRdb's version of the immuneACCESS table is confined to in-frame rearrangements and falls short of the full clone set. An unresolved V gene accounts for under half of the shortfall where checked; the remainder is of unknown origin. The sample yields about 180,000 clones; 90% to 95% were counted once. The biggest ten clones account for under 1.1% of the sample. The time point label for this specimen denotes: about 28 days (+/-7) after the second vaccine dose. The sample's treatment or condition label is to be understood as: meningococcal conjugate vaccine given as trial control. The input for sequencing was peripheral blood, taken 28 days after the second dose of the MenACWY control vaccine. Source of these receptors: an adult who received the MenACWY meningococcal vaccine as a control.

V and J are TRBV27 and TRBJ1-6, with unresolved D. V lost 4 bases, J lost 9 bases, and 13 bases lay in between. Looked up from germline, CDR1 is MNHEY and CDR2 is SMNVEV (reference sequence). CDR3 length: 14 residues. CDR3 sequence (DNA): TGTGCCAGCAGTTCAAGGGTAGGGATTTCACCCCTCCACTTT. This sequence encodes CASSSRVGISPLHF.

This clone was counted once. This chain's CDR3 is CASTIPGGSGANVLTF. CDR3 in DNA: TGTGCCAGTACCATCCCGGGGGGTTCTGGGGCCAACGTCCTGACTTTC. V gene TRBV19 combines with J gene TRBJ2-6; 7 bases align to TRBD2. The CDR3 is 16 residues long. Germline V gene sequence: CDR1 LNHDA, CDR2 SQIVND (reference sequence). V was clipped by 7 bases and J by 1 base; unmatched bases: 7.

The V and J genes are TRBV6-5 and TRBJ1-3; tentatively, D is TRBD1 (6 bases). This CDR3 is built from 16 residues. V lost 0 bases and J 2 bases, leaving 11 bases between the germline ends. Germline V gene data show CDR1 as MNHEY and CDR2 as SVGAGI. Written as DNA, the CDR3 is TGTGCCAGCAGTTACTCCTGGGGGGCAGCTGGAAACACCATATATTTT. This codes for CASSYSWGAAGNTIYF.

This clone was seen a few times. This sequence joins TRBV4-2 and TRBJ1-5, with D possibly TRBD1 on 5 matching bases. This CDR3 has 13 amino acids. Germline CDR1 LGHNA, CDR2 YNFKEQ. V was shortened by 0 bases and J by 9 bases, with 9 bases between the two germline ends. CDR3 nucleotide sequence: TGTGCCAGCAGCCAAGATCAGGGTTCGCCCCAGCATTTT. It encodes CASSQDQGSPQHF.

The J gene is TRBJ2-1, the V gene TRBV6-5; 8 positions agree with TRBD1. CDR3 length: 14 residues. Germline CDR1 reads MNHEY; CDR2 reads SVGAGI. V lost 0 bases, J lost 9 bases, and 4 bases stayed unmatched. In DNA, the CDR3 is TGTGCCAGCAGTTACTCGCAGGGGGCGAGTGAGCAGTTCTTC. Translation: CASSYSQGASEQFF.